These 27 T cell receptor beta chains came from one sample sequenced in a study of blood T cells in healthy people across ages. The authors ran a second PCR of about 7 to 12 cycles using a sample-barcoded 5' primer and a J-beta primer mix. Via MiXCR, TCRdb re-called the 5' RACE reads, giving one row per CDR3 protein. The sample contains some 1,800,000 distinct CDR3 sequences, roughly 43% of which appear only once. Sequences were obtained from blood. These TCRs come from a human donor in good health.

The V call is TRBV20-1, the J call TRBJ2-7; weak D call: TRBD2 (6 bases). The J call could be wrong; TRBJ2-5 is a better fit for the DNA end. CDR1 and CDR2 (germline): DFQATT, SNEGSKA (reference sequence). The CDR3 is made up of 14 amino acids. CDR3: CSARAGMGQVTQYF. The DNA for the CDR3 is TGCAGTGCTAGGGCGGGGATGGGTCAGGTGACCCAGTACTTC.

The chain is built from TRBV4-3 and TRBJ2-3; D is unresolved. Looked up from germline, CDR1 is LGHNA and CDR2 is YSLEER. The CDR3 runs 14 residues. V was shortened by 4 bases and J by 5 bases, with 13 bases between the two germline ends. The CDR3 DNA follows: TGCGCCAGCAGCCTGATCGAGGCAAAAGATACGCAGTATTTT. Its protein product is CASSLIEAKDTQYF.

V and J are TRBV4-1 and TRBJ1-4; 7 positions match TRBD1. The trim removed 2 bases at V and 5 bases at J, leaving 2 bases unmatched. The CDR3 is 14 residues long. CDR1 is MGHRA and CDR2 is YSYEKL in the germline V gene. This chain's CDR3 is CASSQMTGNEKLFF. DNA of the CDR3: TGCGCCAGCAGCCAAATGACAGGGAATGAAAAACTGTTTTTT.

The chain is built from TRBV6-2 or TRBV6-3 and TRBJ2-3, with D hard to call. The length of the CDR3 is 15 residues. From germline, CDR1 is MNHEY and CDR2 SVGEGT. Trimming shortened V by 0 bases and J by 4 bases, and 11 bases separated the two germline ends. The CDR3 here is CASSYSSTPPDTQYF. The CDR3 bases are TGTGCCAGCAGTTACTCTTCGACACCCCCAGATACGCAGTATTTT.

This clonotype was seen a few times. The gene calls are TRBV15 and TRBJ1-2, with unresolved D. V lost 4 bases to trimming and J lost 8 bases, with 11 bases between them. This CDR3 spans 12 amino acids. Germline CDR1 and CDR2: LNHNV and YYDKDF (reference sequence). CDR3 bases: TGTGCCACCAGCACCGCCCTCTTGGGCTACACCTTC. Protein: CATSTALLGYTF. Supplemented by reference TRBV15 and TRBJ1-2, the full variable domain reads DAMVIQNPRYQVTQFGKPVTLSCSQTLNHNVMYWYQQKSSQAPKLLFHYYDKDFNNEADTPDNFQSRRPNTSFCFLDIRSPGLGDTAMYLCATSTALLGYTFGSGTRLTVV.

The chain links TRBV7-8 to TRBJ1-5, with D possibly TRBD1 on 5 matching bases. CDR3 length equals 15 residues. V shed 3 bases and J shed 2 bases, with 11 bases lying between them. Germline values: CDR1 SGHVS, CDR2 FQNEAQ. CDR3 nucleotide sequence: TGTGCCAGCAGCTTCAAGACAGAGGGCAATCAGCCCCAGCATTTT. Protein sequence: CASSFKTEGNQPQHF.

This chain links TRBV6-2 or TRBV6-3 with TRBJ2-1, with D unresolved. The V gene's germline CDR1 is MNHEY and CDR2 SVGEGT. This CDR3 is built from 18 residues. V lost 7 bases to trimming and J lost 7 bases, with 29 bases between them. This chain's CDR3 is CASTHLGFGETKGNEQFF. DNA of the CDR3: TGTGCCAGCACCCACTTGGGGTTTGGGGAAACTAAAGGAAATGAGCAGTTCTTC.

This clonotype has more than one count but fewer than ten. A junction boundary mismatches the germline segment, possibly from a read error. The chain is built from TRBV5-1 and TRBJ1-1, with a possible D match to TRBD1 (5 bases). This CDR3 region has 14 residues. Germline V CDR1 and CDR2: SGHRS, YFSETQ. CDR3 sequence: CASSLWGPGGEAFF. The DNA for the CDR3 is TGTGCCAGCAGTTTATGGGGACCCGGCGGTGAAGCTTTCTTT.

This clonotype was counted between two and nine times. The rearrangement joins TRBV20-1 to TRBJ2-7; 7 positions agree with TRBD1. This CDR3 is 13 amino acids long. The trim removed 3 bases at V and 6 bases at J, leaving 8 bases unmatched. Looked up from germline, CDR1 is DFQATT and CDR2 is SNEGSKA (reference sequence). CDR3 in DNA: TGCAGTGCTAGGGCCCCCGACAGGGTCGAGCAGTACTTC. This encodes CSARAPDRVEQYF.

The J gene is TRBJ2-7, the V gene TRBV12-3 or TRBV12-4, with 10 bases aligning to TRBD1. This CDR3 is built from 15 residues. V was clipped by 6 bases and J by 6 bases; unmatched bases: 11. The CDR3 here is CASRKGGTGAFEQYF. The DNA for the CDR3 is TGTGCCAGCAGGAAAGGCGGGACAGGGGCATTCGAGCAGTACTTC.

The chain is built from TRBV18 and TRBJ2-1, with D perhaps being TRBD1 or TRBD2 (5 bases each). The J call may be incorrect, as the DNA end agrees better with TRBJ2-7. This CDR3 is built from 14 residues. Looked up from germline, CDR1 is KGHSH and CDR2 is LQKENI. The DNA of the CDR3 is TGTGCCAGCTCAACCGTGCGTGGGACCAACGAGCAGTACTTC. Its translation is CASSTVRGTNEQYF.

This chain joins TRBV5-1 and TRBJ2-1, with D unclear. With the DNA end fitting TRBJ2-7 better, the J assignment may be wrong. Per germline, CDR1 SGHRS and CDR2 YFSETQ. CDR3 length: 14 amino acids. CDR3 protein: CASSLTDKYNEQYF. For the CDR3, the DNA is TGCGCCAGCAGCTTGACAGATAAGTACAATGAGCAGTACTTC.

This clonotype occurred once. The chain has TRBV29-1 and TRBJ1-2, with 8 positions matching TRBD1. After removal of 4 bases from V and 3 bases from J, the junction contained 7 bases not matched to a gene. Germline V gene data show CDR1 as SQVTM and CDR2 as ANQGSEA. CDR3 length: 14 amino acids. Written as DNA, the CDR3 is TGCAGCGTTGGCGGAGTGACAGGGGACTATGGCTACACCTTC. Encoded protein: CSVGGVTGDYGYTF. The variable domain in full, completed from reference TRBV29-1 and TRBJ1-2, reads SAVISQKPSRDICQRGTSLTIQCQVDSQVTMMFWYRQQPGQSLTLIATANQGSEATYESGFVIDKFPISRPNLTFSTLTVSNMSPEDSSIYLCSVGGVTGDYGYTFGSGTRLTVV.

This clonotype was counted a few times. V is TRBV28 and J is TRBJ1-2; a possible D gene is TRBD1 (5 bases). This CDR3 region has 17 residues. The germline V gene has CDR1 MDHEN and CDR2 SYDVKM. Trimming took off 3 bases at V and 0 bases at J, with 17 bases between the two ends. CDR3 residues: CASSLADGAGANYGYTF. The CDR3 nucleotides are TGTGCCAGCAGTTTGGCTGATGGGGCAGGAGCTAACTATGGCTACACCTTC.

In this sample, this clonotype turned up a few times. The J gene is TRBJ2-1, the V gene TRBV7-9, with TRBD1 matching 9 bases. V lost 1 base and J lost 7; bases outside the gene matches: 5. The CDR3 totals 15 residues. The germline V gene encodes CDR1 SEHNR and CDR2 FQNEAQ (reference sequence). The CDR3 reads CASSLVGQGENEQFF. The DNA for the CDR3 is TGTGCCAGCAGCTTAGTGGGACAGGGAGAAAATGAGCAGTTCTTC.

This chain uses TRBV6-2 or TRBV6-3 with TRBJ2-1; D remains unclear. The germline V and J ends were trimmed by 6 bases and 6 bases, with 9 bases remaining between them. The V gene's germline CDR1 is MNHEY and CDR2 SVGEGT. CDR3 length: 12 amino acids. In nucleotides, the CDR3 is TGTGCCAGCAGCCCCATTCGCAATGAGCAGTTCTTC. Its protein is CASSPIRNEQFF.

Ten or more counts support this clonotype. This chain joins TRBV5-6 and TRBJ2-3; D remains ambiguous. Germline V gene sequence: CDR1 SGHDT, CDR2 YYEEEE. CDR3 length: 15 amino acids. The ends were cut back, 4 bases at V and 6 bases at J, with 18 bases in the middle. DNA for the CDR3: TGTGCCAGCAGCCCCGGACCCTCGGAAGGGGATACGCAGTATTTT. It codes for CASSPGPSEGDTQYF.

This rearrangement joins TRBV7-2 to TRBJ1-4, with D possibly being TRBD1 (5 bases). The V gene lost 5 bases and the J gene lost 4 bases, with 11 bases spanning the gap. This CDR3 has 14 residues. CDR1 is SGHTA, CDR2 FQGNSA, per germline. This CDR3 is CASSLGVDNEKLFF. The CDR3 bases are TGTGCCAGCAGCCTAGGGGTGGATAATGAAAAACTGTTTTTT.

This clonotype turned up a few times. The chain uses TRBV10-3 and TRBJ1-5, with 7 bases matching TRBD1. Germline lookup yields CDR1 ENHRY and CDR2 SYGVKD. J was trimmed by 3 bases and V by 2 bases; bases with no gene match: 10. This CDR3 spans 17 amino acids. As DNA, the CDR3 is TGTGCCATCAGTGAGCCCACCAGGACAGGCTACAATCAGCCCCAGCATTTT. Protein: CAISEPTRTGYNQPQHF.

The rearrangement uses TRBV6-2 or TRBV6-3 and TRBJ2-7; D is ambiguous. V was trimmed by 6 bases and J by 3 bases, leaving 15 bases between them. The CDR3 sequence is 14 residues long. CDR1 is MNHEY, CDR2 SVGEGT, per germline. CDR3 sequence: CASSLTTVIYEQYF. The CDR3, as DNA: TGTGCCAGCAGCCTAACGACGGTAATCTACGAGCAGTACTTC.

As concerns this clonotype: At one end the junction does not follow the germline gene, possibly because of a read error. The chain is built from TRBV28 and TRBJ2-7; possibly TRBD1 or TRBD2 for D (5 bases each). CDR1 and CDR2 from the germline V gene are MDHEN and SYDVKM. This CDR3 comprises 13 residues. The CDR3 sequence is CAITPGSSYKQYF. CDR3 sequence (DNA): TGTGCCATCACCCCAGGGAGCTCCTACAAGCAGTACTTC.

This rearrangement joins TRBV6-5 to TRBJ2-7, with D possibly being TRBD2 (5 bases). The V gene lost 5 bases and the J gene lost 8 bases, with 25 bases spanning the gap. The CDR3 has 16 amino acids. Germline V gene lookup returns CDR1 MNHEY and CDR2 SVGAGI. The CDR3 loop reads CASSNADLGVSRKQYF. As DNA, the CDR3 is TGTGCCAGCAGTAATGCCGACCTGGGAGTCTCTAGAAAGCAGTACTTC.

The V and J genes are TRBV3-1 and TRBJ1-6; D gene ambiguous. This CDR3 is built from 13 residues. V lost 1 base to trimming and J lost 9 bases, with 7 bases between them. CDR1 and CDR2 (germline): LGHDT, YNNKEL (reference sequence). The DNA of the CDR3 is TGTGCCAGCAGCCAAGTTTCGCGTTCACCCCTCCACTTT. Protein: CASSQVSRSPLHF.

This clonotype came up a few times. The rearrangement joins TRBV13 to TRBJ2-1; no definite D call. The germline V gene has CDR1 PRHDT and CDR2 FYEKMQ (reference sequence). This CDR3 is 13 amino acids long. Trimming pared 4 bases from V and 3 bases from J, leaving 7 bases between. The CDR3 protein is CASSSQFYNEQFF. In DNA form, the CDR3 reads TGTGCCAGCAGCTCACAGTTCTACAATGAGCAGTTCTTC.

This chain links TRBV12-3 or TRBV12-4 with TRBJ2-5, with D possibly being TRBD2 (6 bases). The end of the DNA aligns better with TRBJ2-7, so the J call may be wrong. This CDR3 region has 14 residues. DNA of the CDR3: TGTGCCAGCAGTTTACCAGGCGGGGACTACGAGCAGTACTTC. Its protein is CASSLPGGDYEQYF.

The chain carries TRBV2 and TRBJ2-3; no clear D gene. Looked up from germline, CDR1 is SNHLY and CDR2 is FYNNEI. Trimming shortened V by 6 bases and J by 9 bases, and 22 bases separated the two germline ends. This CDR3 has 15 amino acids. CDR3 DNA sequence: TGTGCCAGCAGCCTGATCCGCGACTTCTTCGGCACGCAGTATTTT. It encodes CASSLIRDFFGTQYF.

The chain is built from TRBV3-1 and TRBJ2-7; D possibly matches TRBD1 or TRBD2 (5 bases each). V lost 5 bases and J 3 bases, leaving 17 bases between the germline ends. CDR3 length: 15 amino acids. The germline V gene encodes CDR1 LGHDT and CDR2 YNNKEL (reference sequence). CDR3 sequence: CASSDPGGTGYEQYF. CDR3 nucleotide sequence: TGTGCCAGCAGCGACCCCGGTGGGACGGGCTACGAGCAGTACTTC.